The following is a T cell receptor beta chain sequence with its context. This specimen belongs to a study of blood T cell repertoires in COVID-19. In the authors' methods: The authors estimated nucleated cell counts from reference gene primer amplification. The assay was immunoSEQ multiplex PCR, and TCRdb's table has in-frame clones only and misses some. That table furnishes V, J and clone size, whereas the DNA furnished D and trimming. In the table there are about 20,000 clones, around 86% of which are singletons. This CDR3 contains 19 residues. Germline loops: CDR1 SGHVS, CDR2 FQNEAQ. J was trimmed by 0 bases and V by 3 bases; bases with no gene match: 14.

The sequenced material came from peripheral blood. The sequence was collected from a man in his forties or fifties with active COVID-19. V usage is TRBV7-8 and J usage is TRBJ1-3; 7 bases map to TRBD1. The CDR3 DNA follows: TGTGCCAGCAGCTTGGGGGCATGGACAGGCTATAGCTCTGGAAACACCATATATTTT. Encoded protein: CASSLGAWTGYSSGNTIYF.